This entry lists 8 T cell receptor beta chains sequenced from one sample in a study of blood T cell repertoires in COVID-19. The data were produced by immunoSEQ multiplex PCR, yet TCRdb's version contains in-frame clones alone and is incomplete. The profile shows around 360,000 clones, roughly 87% of them singletons. The sequenced sample was PBMCs or T cells enriched from blood (not recorded which). All receptors come from a woman in her twenties or thirties who had recovered from COVID-19.

V usage is TRBV30 and J usage is TRBJ2-3; D is perhaps TRBD1 (6 bases). The CDR3 loop spans 16 amino acids. Germline-derived CDR1 and CDR2 are GTSNPN and SVGIG (reference sequence). The V and J ends lost 0 bases and 0 bases respectively, with 13 bases between them. CDR3 amino acids: CAWSVQGGFSTDTQYF. Here the CDR3 DNA reads TGTGCCTGGAGTGTACAAGGGGGTTTTAGCACAGATACGCAGTATTTT.

The V and J genes are TRBV5-1 and TRBJ2-2, with TRBD1 identical over 10 bases. Trimming took 3 bases from V and 5 from J; bases not matched to a gene: 4. This CDR3 is 15 amino acids long. Per germline, CDR1 SGHRS and CDR2 YFSETQ. CDR3 residues: CASSWTGGGTGELFF. The CDR3 coding sequence is TGCGCCAGCAGCTGGACAGGGGGAGGGACCGGGGAGCTGTTTTTT.

In nucleotides, the CDR3 is TGTGCCAGCAGCCTCGGACAGGGCGACACCGGGGAGCTGTTTTTT. Translation: CASSLGQGDTGELFF. The chain recombines TRBV3-1 (or the pseudogene TRBV3-2) with TRBJ2-2; TRBD1 matches at 8 bases. Germline CDR1 is LGHDT and CDR2 is YNNKEL (reference sequence). Trimming removed 4 bases from V and 3 bases from J; junction bases left unmatched: 4. This CDR3 has 15 amino acids.

In DNA form, the CDR3 reads TGTGCCAGCAGCTTACGGGAGGGACAAGAGACCCAGTACTTC. Translation: CASSLREGQETQYF. The chain recombines TRBV7-2 with TRBJ2-5; the match to TRBD2 covers 8 bases. V shed 2 bases, J shed 2 bases, and the junction held 1 base outside the gene matches. Per germline, CDR1 SGHTA and CDR2 FQGNSA. This CDR3 is 14 amino acids long.

This chain connects TRBV5-8 to TRBJ1-5; TRBD1 matches at 12 bases. V lost 4 bases and J lost 7; bases outside the gene matches: 12. The CDR3 runs 17 residues. Germline values: CDR1 SGHTS, CDR2 YDEGEE. CDR3 residues: CASSNRDRGRLGQPQHF. The CDR3, as DNA: TGTGCCAGCAGCAACCGGGACAGGGGGCGCCTGGGGCAGCCCCAGCATTTT.

The chain carries TRBV6-5 and TRBJ1-1; D is undetermined. V was shortened by 2 bases and J by 3 bases, with 10 bases between the two germline ends. Germline-derived CDR1 and CDR2 are MNHEY and SVGAGI. This CDR3 is built from 14 residues. DNA of the CDR3: TGTGCCAGCAGTTACGGAGGAATTGACACTGAAGCTTTCTTT. Its protein product is CASSYGGIDTEAFF.

CDR3 in DNA: TGTGCCAGCAGTCGAGGATCTGCGGGACGGATAAATGAGCAGTTCTTC. This encodes CASSRGSAGRINEQFF. The chain employs TRBV28 and TRBJ2-1; D is possibly TRBD2 (6 bases). Looked up from germline, CDR1 is MDHEN and CDR2 is SYDVKM. V lost 5 bases and J 7 bases, leaving 21 bases between the germline ends. This CDR3 has 16 residues.

The CDR3 here is CASSQTRGLTEAFF. For the CDR3, the DNA is TGTGCCAGCAGCCAAACACGGGGTCTCACTGAAGCTTTCTTT. The rearrangement links TRBV4-2 to TRBJ1-1; D remains unclear. Germline CDR1 is LGHNA and CDR2 is YNFKEQ. The germline V and J ends were trimmed by 2 bases and 4 bases, with 11 bases remaining between them. The CDR3 covers 14 residues.